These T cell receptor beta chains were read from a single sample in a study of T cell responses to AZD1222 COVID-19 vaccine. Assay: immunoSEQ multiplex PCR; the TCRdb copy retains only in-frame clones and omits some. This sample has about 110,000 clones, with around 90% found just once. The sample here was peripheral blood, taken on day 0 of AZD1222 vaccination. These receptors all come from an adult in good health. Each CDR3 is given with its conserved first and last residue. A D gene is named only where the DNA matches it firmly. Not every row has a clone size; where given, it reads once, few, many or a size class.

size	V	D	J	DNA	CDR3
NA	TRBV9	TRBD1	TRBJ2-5	TGTGCCAGCAGCGCCGCCGGGACAGGGACAGAGACCCAGTACTTC	CASSAAGTGTETQYF
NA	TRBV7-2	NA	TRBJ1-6	TGTGCCAGCAGATTACAGGGCTCCAATTCACCCCTCCACTTT	CASRLQGSNSPLHF
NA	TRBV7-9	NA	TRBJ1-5	TGTGCCAGCAGCTTAGCGTCGGGGGATCAGCCCCAGCATTTT	CASSLASGDQPQHF
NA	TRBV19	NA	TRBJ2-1	TGTGCCAGTAGAGTCTACAATGAGCAGTTCTTC	CASRVYNEQFF
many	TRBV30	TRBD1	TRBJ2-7	TGTGCCTGTTCGAGGGACAGGGCCTCCTACGAGCAGTACTTC	CACSRDRASYEQYF
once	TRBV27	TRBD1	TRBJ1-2	TGTGCCAGCAGTAGAGCCGGGACAGGGAACAACTATGGCTACACCTTC	CASSRAGTGNNYGYTF
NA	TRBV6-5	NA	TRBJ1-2	TGTGCCAGCGGGGCCTGGGATGGCTACACCTTC	CASGAWDGYTF
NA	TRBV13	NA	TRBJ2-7	TGTGCCAGCAGCTTAGGTGGGGGGACCTCCTACGAGCAGTACTTC	CASSLGGGTSYEQYF
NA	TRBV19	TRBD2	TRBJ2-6	TGTGCCAGTAGTCCCTTGGCGGGGGGATTATCTGGGGCCAACGTCCTGACTTTC	CASSPLAGGLSGANVLTF
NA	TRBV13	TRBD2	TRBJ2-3	TGTGCCAGCAGCTTTGATCCGCGGGGGGGCGAGGGAGATACGCAGTATTTT	CASSFDPRGGEGDTQYF
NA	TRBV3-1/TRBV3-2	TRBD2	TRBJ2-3	TGTGCCAGCAGCCCAACATTGGGGGGGGGTACGCAGTATTTT	CASSPTLGGGTQYF
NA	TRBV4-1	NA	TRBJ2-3	TGCGCCAGCAGCCAAGGGGCCGGTACGGGATATACGCAGTATTTT	CASSQGAGTGYTQYF
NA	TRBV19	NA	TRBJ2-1	TGTGCCAGTAGTATACCCCCGGGACGGTACAATGAGCAGTTCTTC	CASSIPPGRYNEQFF
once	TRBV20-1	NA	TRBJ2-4	TGCAGTGCTAGTTCCCATACCAACCGGGGCAAAAACATTCAGTACTTC	CSASSHTNRGKNIQYF
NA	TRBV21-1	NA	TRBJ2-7	TGTGCCAGCAGCAAAGCGCAAGGCGGGACAGGGGCCAGGTACGAGCAGTACTTC	CASSKAQGGTGARYEQYF
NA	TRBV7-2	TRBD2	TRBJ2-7	TGTGCCAGCAGCTTAGGGACTAGCCGTGCCCACGAGCAGTACTTC	CASSLGTSRAHEQYF
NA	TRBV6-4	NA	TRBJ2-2	TGTGCCAGCAAGCCATGGGCGGGCACCGGGGAGCTGTTTTTT	CASKPWAGTGELFF
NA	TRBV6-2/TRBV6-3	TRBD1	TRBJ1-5	TGTGCCAGCAGTTACGCAGGGGGCGGCAATCAGCCCCAGCATTTT	CASSYAGGGNQPQHF
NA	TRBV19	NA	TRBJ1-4	TGTGCCAGTAGCACCCCCCGGACGGAGAATGAAAAACTGTTTTTT	CASSTPRTENEKLFF
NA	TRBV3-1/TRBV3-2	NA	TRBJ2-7	TGTGCCAGCAGCGAGACCTACGAGCAGTACTTC	CASSETYEQYF
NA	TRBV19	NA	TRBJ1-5	TGTGCCAGTAGTATATCTGGGTCTAGCAATCAGCCCCAGCATTTT	CASSISGSSNQPQHF
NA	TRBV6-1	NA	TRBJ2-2	TGTGCCAGCAGTGAAAAGACAGCTACCGGGGAGCTGTTTTTT	CASSEKTATGELFF
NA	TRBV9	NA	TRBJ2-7	TGTGCCAGCAGCGTAGACATCTCCGCGGGCGAGCAGTACTTC	CASSVDISAGEQYF
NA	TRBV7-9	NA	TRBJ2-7	TGTGCCAGCAGCGGGGACGCCTCCTACGAGCAGTACTTC	CASSGDASYEQYF
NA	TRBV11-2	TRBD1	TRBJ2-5	TGTGCCAGCAGCTTAGCTACAGGGGAAGAGACCCAGTACTTC	CASSLATGEETQYF
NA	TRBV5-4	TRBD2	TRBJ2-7	TGTGCCAGCAGCTTCGCGGGGGGTTCCCACGAGCAGTACTTC	CASSFAGGSHEQYF
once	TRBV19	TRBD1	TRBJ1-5	TGTGCCAGCACGACAGGGGCCAATCAGCCCCAGCATTTT	CASTTGANQPQHF
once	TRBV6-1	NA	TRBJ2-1	TGTGCCAGCAGTGAAGCGGTGGCGGGCGCTCCTTTCAATGAGCAGTTCTTC	CASSEAVAGAPFNEQFF
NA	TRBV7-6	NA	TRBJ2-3	TGTGCCAGCAGCCCTGCCGGGGGAAGCACAGATACGCAGTATTTT	CASSPAGGSTDTQYF
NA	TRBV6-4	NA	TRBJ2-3	TGTGCCAGCAGTGACGAGGCGGGGAGCACAGATACGCAGTATTTT	CASSDEAGSTDTQYF
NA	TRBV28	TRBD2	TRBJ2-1	TGTGCCAGCAGTTTAACACTAGCGGGAACCTACAATGAGCAGTTCTTC	CASSLTLAGTYNEQFF
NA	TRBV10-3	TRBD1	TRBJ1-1	TGTGCCATCCCACGCTGGGACAGGGGGCTGGACACTGAAGCTTTCTTT	CAIPRWDRGLDTEAFF
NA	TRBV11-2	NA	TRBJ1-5	TGTGCCAGCAGCTTATACGGATATAGCAATCAGCCCCAGCATTTT	CASSLYGYSNQPQHF
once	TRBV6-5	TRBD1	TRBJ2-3	TGTGCCAGCAGTCCCGACCTGGACAGGGATACGCAGTATTTT	CASSPDLDRDTQYF
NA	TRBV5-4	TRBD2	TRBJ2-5	TGTGCCAGCAGTTCCGGGGTAGCGGGGGGAATCCAAGAGACCCAGTACTTC	CASSSGVAGGIQETQYF
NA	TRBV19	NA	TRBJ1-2	TGTGCCAGTAGAGCAGGGGCAGCTAACTATGGCTACACCTTC	CASRAGAANYGYTF
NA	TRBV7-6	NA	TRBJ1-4	TGTGCCAGCAGCACCAGGGGTTTTGAAAAACTGTTTTTT	CASSTRGFEKLFF